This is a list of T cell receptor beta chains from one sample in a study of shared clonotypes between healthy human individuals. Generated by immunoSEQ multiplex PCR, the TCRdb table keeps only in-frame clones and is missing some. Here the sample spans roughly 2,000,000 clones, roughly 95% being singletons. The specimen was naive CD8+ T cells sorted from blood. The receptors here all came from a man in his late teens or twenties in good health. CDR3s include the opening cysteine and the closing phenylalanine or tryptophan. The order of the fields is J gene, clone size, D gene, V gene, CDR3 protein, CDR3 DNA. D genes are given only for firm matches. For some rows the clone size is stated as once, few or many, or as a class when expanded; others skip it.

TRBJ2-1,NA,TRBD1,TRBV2,CASSEGHWVGTGENEQFF,TGTGCCAGCAGTGAAGGTCATTGGGTCGGGACAGGGGAAAATGAGCAGTTCTTC
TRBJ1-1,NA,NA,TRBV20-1,CSAGENTEAFF,TGCAGTGCTGGCGAGAACACTGAAGCTTTCTTT
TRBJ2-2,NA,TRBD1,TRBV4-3,CASSQRQGNPGELFF,TGCGCCAGCAGCCAAAGACAGGGGAACCCCGGGGAGCTGTTTTTT
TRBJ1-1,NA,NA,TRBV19,CASSIAGRQTRMNTEAFF,TGTGCCAGTAGTATAGCCGGTCGGCAGACACGAATGAACACTGAAGCTTTCTTT
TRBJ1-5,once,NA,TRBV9,CASSDGESNQPQHF,TGTGCCAGCTCGGACGGAGAGAGCAATCAGCCCCAGCATTTT
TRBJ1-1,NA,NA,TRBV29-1,CSVEDEGLGTEAFF,TGCAGCGTTGAAGATGAGGGGTTGGGCACTGAAGCTTTCTTT
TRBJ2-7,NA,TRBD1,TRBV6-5,CASSWTGGWNEQYF,TGTGCCAGCAGTTGGACAGGGGGTTGGAACGAGCAGTACTTC
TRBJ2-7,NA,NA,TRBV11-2,CASSLVGGGGRYEQYF,TGTGCCAGCAGCTTAGTGGGGGGAGGGGGCCGATACGAGCAGTACTTC
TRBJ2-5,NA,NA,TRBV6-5,CASSYSAGATQYF,TGTGCCAGCAGTTACTCGGCCGGGGCGACCCAGTACTTC
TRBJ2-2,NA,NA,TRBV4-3,CASSPTYTGELFF,TGCGCCAGCAGCCCGACATACACCGGGGAGCTGTTTTTT
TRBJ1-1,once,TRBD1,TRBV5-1,CASSWSIDRGRNTEAFF,TGCGCCAGCAGCTGGTCGATTGACAGGGGGCGGAACACTGAAGCTTTCTTT
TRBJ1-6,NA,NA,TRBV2,CASSDTDSSPLHF,TGTGCCAGCAGTGATACGGACAGTTCACCCCTCCACTTT
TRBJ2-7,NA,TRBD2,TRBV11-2,CASSLDDPQREWGYEQYF,TGTGCCAGCAGCTTAGATGACCCCCAGCGGGAGTGGGGCTACGAGCAGTACTTC
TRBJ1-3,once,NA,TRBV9,CASSVTGSSGNTIYF,TGTGCCAGCAGCGTAACCGGGAGCTCTGGAAACACCATATATTTT
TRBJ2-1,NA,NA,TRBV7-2,CASSLGSGYSYNEQFF,TGTGCCAGCAGCTTAGGGAGCGGGTACTCCTACAATGAGCAGTTCTTC
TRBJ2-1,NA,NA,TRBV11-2,CASSLYAGNEQFF,TGTGCCAGCAGCTTATATGCGGGCAATGAGCAGTTCTTC
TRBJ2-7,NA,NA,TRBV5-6,CASSTRGRRYYEQYF,TGTGCCAGCAGCACCAGGGGTCGGCGGTACTACGAGCAGTACTTC
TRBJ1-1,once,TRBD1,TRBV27,CASSSLQGARGAFF,TGTGCCAGCAGTTCGCTACAGGGGGCGCGGGGAGCTTTCTTT
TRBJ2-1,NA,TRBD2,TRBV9,CASSSAGNEQFF,TGTGCCAGCAGCTCAGCGGGGAATGAGCAGTTCTTC
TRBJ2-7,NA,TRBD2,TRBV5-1,CASSFQRGSYEQYF,TGCGCCAGCAGCTTCCAGCGGGGATCCTACGAGCAGTACTTC
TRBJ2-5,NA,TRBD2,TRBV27,CASSSPSGGGSEETQYF,TGTGCCAGCAGCTCGCCGAGCGGGGGGGGGAGTGAGGAGACCCAGTACTTC
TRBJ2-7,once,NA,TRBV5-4,CASSLPRDPVGQYF,TGTGCCAGCAGCTTACCCCGGGACCCGGTAGGGCAGTACTTC
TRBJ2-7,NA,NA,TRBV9,CASSPQGGPGYEQYF,TGTGCCAGCAGCCCCCAGGGGGGTCCCGGCTACGAGCAGTACTTC
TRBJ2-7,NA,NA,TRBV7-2,CASSPGSGYEQYF,TGTGCCAGCAGCCCGGGGTCGGGCTACGAGCAGTACTTC
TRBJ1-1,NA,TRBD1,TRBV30,CAWSSTGGVMNTEAFF,TGTGCCTGGAGCTCAACAGGGGGCGTGATGAACACTGAAGCTTTCTTT
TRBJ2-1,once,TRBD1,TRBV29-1,CSVRDRGPNEQFF,TGCAGCGTCCGGGACAGGGGGCCCAATGAGCAGTTCTTC
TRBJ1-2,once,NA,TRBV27,CASSLYGEYGYTF,TGTGCCAGCAGTTTATACGGAGAATATGGCTACACCTTC
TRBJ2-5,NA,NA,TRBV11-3,CASSLHGPGPLQETQYF,TGTGCCAGCAGCTTACACGGTCCTGGGCCCTTGCAAGAGACCCAGTACTTC
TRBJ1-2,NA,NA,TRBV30,CAWTEWGPNGYTF,TGTGCCTGGACCGAGTGGGGGCCGAATGGCTACACCTTC
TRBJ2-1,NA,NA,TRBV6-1,CASSEFTVVSYNEQFF,TGTGCCAGCAGTGAATTTACGGTAGTTTCTTACAATGAGCAGTTCTTC
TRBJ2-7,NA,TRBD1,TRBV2,CASTPVGTGVYEQYF,TGTGCCAGCACCCCAGTAGGGACAGGGGTCTACGAGCAGTACTTC
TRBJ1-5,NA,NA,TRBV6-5,CASSYGLFSNQPQHF,TGTGCCAGCAGTTACGGTTTATTTAGCAATCAGCCCCAGCATTTT
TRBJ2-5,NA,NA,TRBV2,CASSEQNEETQYF,TGTGCCAGCAGTGAACAGAATGAAGAGACCCAGTACTTC
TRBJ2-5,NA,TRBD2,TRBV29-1,CSSKAGEETQYF,TGCAGCAGTAAGGCGGGGGAAGAGACCCAGTACTTC
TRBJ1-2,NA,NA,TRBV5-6,CASSYPQANYGYTF,TGTGCCAGCAGTTACCCTCAGGCTAACTATGGCTACACCTTC
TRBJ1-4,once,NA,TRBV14,CASSQITGMDEKLFF,TGTGCCAGCAGCCAAATAACTGGGATGGATGAAAAACTGTTTTTT
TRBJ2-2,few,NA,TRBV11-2,CASSSRTYTGELFF,TGTGCCAGCAGCTCCCGGACGTACACCGGGGAGCTGTTTTTT
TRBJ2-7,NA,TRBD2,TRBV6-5,CASSYGLADHYEQYF,TGTGCCAGCAGTTACGGACTAGCGGACCATTACGAGCAGTACTTC
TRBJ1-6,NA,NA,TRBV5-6,CASSLGGGDPLHF,TGTGCCAGCAGCTTGGGCGGGGGGGACCCTCTCCACTTT
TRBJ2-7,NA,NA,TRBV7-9,CASSWESYEQYF,TGTGCCAGCAGTTGGGAGTCCTACGAGCAGTACTTC